This T cell receptor beta chain was obtained from a study of T cells in Graves' hyperthyroidism and ophthalmopathy. Study results and limitations: Most thyroid clonotypes with frequency above 0.001 were detected in blood. Stable hyperthyroidism was told apart from ophthalmopathy by a model built on 13 V-J features.

From RNA transcripts, TCR beta CDR3 regions were amplified. TCR CDR3 underwent first-round RT-PCR with the HTBI primer set. Each CDR3 protein gets one entry after TCRdb re-called the multiplex PCR reads with MiXCR. Here the sample spans around 300,000 distinct CDR3 sequences, 13% to 15% being singletons. Germline trimming cut 7 bases from V and 5 bases from J; bases unmatched to any gene: 7. Per the germline V gene, CDR1 is MNHEY and CDR2 is SVGEGT. The CDR3 length is 13 residues. This clonotype came up many times. The antigen remains undetermined. Patients aged 18 to 65 had newly diagnosed hyperthyroidism of under 2 months' duration. Extraction of PBMCs used approximately 10 ml of fresh peripheral blood.

The rearrangement joins TRBV6-2 or TRBV6-3 to TRBJ1-1; 7 bases match TRBD1. The origin of this receptor is a woman aged 45-59 years with Graves' hyperthyroidism that later progressed to Graves' ophthalmopathy. The sequenced sample was blood. The chain's CDR3 is CASTRQGTTEAFF. CDR3 DNA: TGTGCCAGCACTCGACAGGGAACGACTGAAGCTTTCTTT.